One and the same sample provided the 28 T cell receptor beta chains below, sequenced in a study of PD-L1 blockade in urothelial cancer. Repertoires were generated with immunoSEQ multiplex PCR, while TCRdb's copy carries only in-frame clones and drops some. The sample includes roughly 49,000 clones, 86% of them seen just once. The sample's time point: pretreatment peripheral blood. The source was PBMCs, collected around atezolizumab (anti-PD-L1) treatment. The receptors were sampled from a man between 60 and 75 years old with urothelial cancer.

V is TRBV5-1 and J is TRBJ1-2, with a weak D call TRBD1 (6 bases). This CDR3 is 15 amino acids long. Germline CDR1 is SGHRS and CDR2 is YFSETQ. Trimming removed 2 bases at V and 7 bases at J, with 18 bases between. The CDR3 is CASSLDLTGIAGYTF. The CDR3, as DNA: TGCGCCAGCAGCTTAGATTTAACAGGGATCGCTGGCTACACCTTC.

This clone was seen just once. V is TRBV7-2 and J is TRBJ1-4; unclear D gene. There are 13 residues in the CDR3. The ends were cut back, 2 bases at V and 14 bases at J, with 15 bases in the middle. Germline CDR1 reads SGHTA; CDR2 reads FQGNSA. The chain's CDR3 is CASSLYLAAGLFF. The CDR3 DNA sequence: TGTGCCAGCAGCTTATATTTGGCGGCCGGGCTGTTTTTT.

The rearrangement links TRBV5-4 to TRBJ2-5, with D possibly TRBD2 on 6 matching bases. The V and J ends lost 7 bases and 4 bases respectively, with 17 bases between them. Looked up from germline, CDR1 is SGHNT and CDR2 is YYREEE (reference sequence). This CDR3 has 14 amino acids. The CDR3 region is CASGYSRGGETQYF. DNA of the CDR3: TGTGCCAGCGGATATTCGCGGGGAGGAGAGACCCAGTACTTC.

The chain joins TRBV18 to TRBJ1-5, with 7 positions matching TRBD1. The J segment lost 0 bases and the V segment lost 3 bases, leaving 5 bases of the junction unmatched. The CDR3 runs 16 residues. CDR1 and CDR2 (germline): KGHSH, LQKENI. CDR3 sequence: CASSPATGFSNQPQHF. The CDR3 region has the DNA TGTGCCAGCTCACCCGCGACAGGGTTTAGCAATCAGCCCCAGCATTTT.

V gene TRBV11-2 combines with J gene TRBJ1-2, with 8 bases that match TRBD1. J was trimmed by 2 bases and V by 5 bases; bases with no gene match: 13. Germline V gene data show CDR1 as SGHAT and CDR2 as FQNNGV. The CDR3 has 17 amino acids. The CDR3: CASSMISQGAQNYGYTF. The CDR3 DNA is TGTGCCAGCAGCATGATTTCGCAGGGGGCGCAAAACTATGGCTACACCTTC.

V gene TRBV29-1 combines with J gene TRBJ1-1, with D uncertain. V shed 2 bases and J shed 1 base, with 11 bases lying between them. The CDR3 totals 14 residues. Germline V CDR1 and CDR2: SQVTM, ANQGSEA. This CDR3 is CSVERTVANTEAFF. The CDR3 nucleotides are TGCAGCGTTGAACGCACGGTCGCGAACACTGAAGCTTTCTTT.

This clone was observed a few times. DNA of the CDR3: TGTGCCAGCAGCGTAGAGATGAGGGGAGCGGGAGTACAAGGTGAGCAGTTCTTC. Its translation: CASSVEMRGAGVQGEQFF. The chain recombines TRBV9 with TRBJ2-1; 8 nucleotides line up with TRBD2. The CDR3 has 18 amino acids. CDR1 SGDLS and CDR2 YYNGEE come from the germline V gene. V was pared by 0 bases and J by 9 bases, with 17 bases of the junction left unmatched.

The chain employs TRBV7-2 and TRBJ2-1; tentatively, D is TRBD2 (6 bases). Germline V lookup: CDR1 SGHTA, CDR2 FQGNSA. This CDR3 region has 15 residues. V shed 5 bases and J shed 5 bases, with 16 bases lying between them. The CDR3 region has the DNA TGTGCCAGCAGCCCGGGCGGAGGGCGGGACAATGAGCAGTTCTTC. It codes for CASSPGGGRDNEQFF.

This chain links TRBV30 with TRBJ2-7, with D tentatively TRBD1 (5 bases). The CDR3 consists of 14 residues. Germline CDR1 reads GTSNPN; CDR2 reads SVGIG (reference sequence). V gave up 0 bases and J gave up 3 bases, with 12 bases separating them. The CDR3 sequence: CAWSVVGVDYEQYF. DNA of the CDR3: TGTGCCTGGAGTGTAGTAGGGGTGGACTACGAGCAGTACTTC.

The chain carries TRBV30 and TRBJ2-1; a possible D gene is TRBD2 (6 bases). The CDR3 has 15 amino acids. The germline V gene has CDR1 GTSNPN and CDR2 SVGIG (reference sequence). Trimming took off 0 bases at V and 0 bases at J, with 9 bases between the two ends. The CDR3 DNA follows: TGTGCCTGGAGTGTGCTAGCGCCCTCCTACAATGAGCAGTTCTTC. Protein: CAWSVLAPSYNEQFF.

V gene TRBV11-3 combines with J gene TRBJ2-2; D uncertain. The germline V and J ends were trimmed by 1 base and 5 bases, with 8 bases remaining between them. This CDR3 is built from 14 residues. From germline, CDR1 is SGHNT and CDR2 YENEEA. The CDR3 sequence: CASSLGDTTGELFF. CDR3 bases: TGTGCCAGCAGCTTAGGAGACACGACCGGGGAGCTGTTTTTT.

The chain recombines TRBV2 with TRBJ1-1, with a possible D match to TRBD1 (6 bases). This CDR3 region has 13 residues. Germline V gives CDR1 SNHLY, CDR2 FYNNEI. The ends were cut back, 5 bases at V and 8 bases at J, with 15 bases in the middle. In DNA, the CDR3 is TGTGCCAGCAGTTCCGGGACACTGGGGGAAGCTTTCTTT. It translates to CASSSGTLGEAFF.

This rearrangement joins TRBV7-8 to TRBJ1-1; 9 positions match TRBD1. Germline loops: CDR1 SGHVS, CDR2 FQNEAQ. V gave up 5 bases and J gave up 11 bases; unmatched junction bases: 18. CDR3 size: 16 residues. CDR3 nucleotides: TGTGCCAGCAGCGGACAGGGGACTTTTACCGGCGTGAGTGCTTTCTTT. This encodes CASSGQGTFTGVSAFF.

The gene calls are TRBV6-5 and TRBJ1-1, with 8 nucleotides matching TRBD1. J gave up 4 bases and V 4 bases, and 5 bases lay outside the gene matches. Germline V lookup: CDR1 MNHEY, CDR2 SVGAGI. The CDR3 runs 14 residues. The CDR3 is CASSFSRGLTEAFF. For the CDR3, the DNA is TGTGCCAGCAGTTTCTCCAGGGGGCTCACTGAAGCTTTCTTT.

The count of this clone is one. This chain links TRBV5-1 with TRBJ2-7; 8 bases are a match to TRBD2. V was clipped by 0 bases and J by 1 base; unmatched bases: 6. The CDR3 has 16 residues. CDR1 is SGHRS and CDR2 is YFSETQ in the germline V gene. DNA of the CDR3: TGCGCCAGCAGCTTGGGCGGCAGCGGGAGATCCTACGAGCAGTACTTC. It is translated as CASSLGGSGRSYEQYF.

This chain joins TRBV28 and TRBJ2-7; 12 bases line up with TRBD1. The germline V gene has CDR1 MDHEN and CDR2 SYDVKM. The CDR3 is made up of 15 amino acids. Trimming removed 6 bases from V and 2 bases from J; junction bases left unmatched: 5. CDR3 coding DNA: TGTGCCAGCAGACTCGGGACAGGGGGCGCCTACGAGCAGTACTTC. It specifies CASRLGTGGAYEQYF.

The CDR3 nucleotides read TGCGCCAGCAGACTCAGACAGGGTTACGAGCAGTACTTC. Translation gives CASRLRQGYEQYF. V is TRBV5-1 and J is TRBJ2-7; 7 bases are a match to TRBD1. The trim removed 5 bases at V and 4 bases at J, leaving 6 bases unmatched. Germline V CDR1 and CDR2: SGHRS, YFSETQ. This CDR3 is built from 13 residues. Complete variable domain (other parts from reference TRBV5-1 and TRBJ2-7): KAGVTQTPRYLIKTRGQQVTLSCSPISGHRSVSWYQQTPGQGLQFLFEYFSETQRNKGNFPGRFSGRQFSNSRSEMNVSTLELGDSALYLCASRLRQGYEQYFGPGTRLTVT.

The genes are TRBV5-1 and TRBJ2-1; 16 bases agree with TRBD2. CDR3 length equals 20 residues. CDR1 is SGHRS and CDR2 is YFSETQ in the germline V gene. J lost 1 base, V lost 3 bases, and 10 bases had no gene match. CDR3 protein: CASSWGLAGGPRISYNEQFF. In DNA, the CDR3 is TGCGCCAGCAGCTGGGGACTAGCGGGAGGGCCAAGGATATCCTACAATGAGCAGTTCTTC.

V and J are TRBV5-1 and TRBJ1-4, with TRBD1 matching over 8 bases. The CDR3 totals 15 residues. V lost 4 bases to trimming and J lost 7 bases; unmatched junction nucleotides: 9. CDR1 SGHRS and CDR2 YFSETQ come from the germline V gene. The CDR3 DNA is TGCGCCAGCAGCACTGGACAGGGAATCGGTGAAAAACTGTTTTTT. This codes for CASSTGQGIGEKLFF.

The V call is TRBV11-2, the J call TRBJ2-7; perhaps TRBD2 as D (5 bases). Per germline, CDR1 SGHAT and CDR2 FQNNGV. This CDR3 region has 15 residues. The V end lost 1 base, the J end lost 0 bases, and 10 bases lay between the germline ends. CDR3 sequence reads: CASSLGPGGSYEQYF. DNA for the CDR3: TGTGCCAGCAGCTTAGGGCCAGGAGGCTCCTACGAGCAGTACTTC.

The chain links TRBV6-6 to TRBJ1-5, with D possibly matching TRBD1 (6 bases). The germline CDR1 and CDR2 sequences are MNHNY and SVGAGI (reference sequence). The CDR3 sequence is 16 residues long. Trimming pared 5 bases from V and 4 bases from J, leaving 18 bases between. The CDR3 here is CASSRGGGLRNQPQHF. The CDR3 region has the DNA TGTGCCAGCAGTCGGGGAGGGGGGTTAAGGAATCAGCCCCAGCATTTT.

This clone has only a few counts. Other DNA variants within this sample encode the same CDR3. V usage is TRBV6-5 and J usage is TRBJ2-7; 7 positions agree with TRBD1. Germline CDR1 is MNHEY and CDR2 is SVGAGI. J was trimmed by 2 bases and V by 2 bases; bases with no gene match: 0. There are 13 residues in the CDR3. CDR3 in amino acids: CASSYDRAYEQYF. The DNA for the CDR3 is TGTGCCAGCAGTTACGACAGGGCCTACGAGCAGTACTTC.

CDR3 nucleotides: TGCGCCAGCAGCTTGGGGCTCAGGGAGACAGGGTATGGCTACACCTTC. It yields the protein CASSLGLRETGYGYTF. The V call is TRBV5-1, the J call TRBJ1-2; 7 bases are a match to TRBD1. Germline V gives CDR1 SGHRS, CDR2 YFSETQ. J gave up 5 bases and V 0 bases, and 10 bases lay outside the gene matches. CDR3 length: 16 residues. The entire variable domain, with the rest obtained from reference TRBV5-1 and TRBJ1-2, is as follows: KAGVTQTPRYLIKTRGQQVTLSCSPISGHRSVSWYQQTPGQGLQFLFEYFSETQRNKGNFPGRFSGRQFSNSRSEMNVSTLELGDSALYLCASSLGLRETGYGYTFGSGTRLTVV.

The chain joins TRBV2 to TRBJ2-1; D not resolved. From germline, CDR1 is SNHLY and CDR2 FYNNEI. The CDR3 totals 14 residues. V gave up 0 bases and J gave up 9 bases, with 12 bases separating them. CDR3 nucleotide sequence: TGTGCCAGCAGTGAAGCGAGGAGTCTGGGTGAGCAGTTCTTC. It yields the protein CASSEARSLGEQFF.

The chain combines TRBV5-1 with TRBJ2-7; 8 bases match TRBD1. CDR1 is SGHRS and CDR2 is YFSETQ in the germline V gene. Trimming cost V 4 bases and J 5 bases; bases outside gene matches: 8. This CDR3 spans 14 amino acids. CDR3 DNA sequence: TGCGCCAGCAGCGGAGGGACAGGTATCCACGAGCAGTACTTC. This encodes CASSGGTGIHEQYF.

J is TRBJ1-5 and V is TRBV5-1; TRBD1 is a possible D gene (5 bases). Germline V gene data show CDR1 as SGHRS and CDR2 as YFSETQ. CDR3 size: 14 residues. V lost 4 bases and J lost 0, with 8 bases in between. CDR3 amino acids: CASSPQGSNQPQHF. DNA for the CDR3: TGCGCCAGCAGCCCGCAGGGTAGCAATCAGCCCCAGCATTTT.

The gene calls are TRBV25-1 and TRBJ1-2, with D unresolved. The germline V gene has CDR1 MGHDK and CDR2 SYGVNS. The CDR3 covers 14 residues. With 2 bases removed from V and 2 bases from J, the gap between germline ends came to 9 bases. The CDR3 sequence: CASSEAGGNYGYTF. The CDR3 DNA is TGTGCCAGCAGTGAAGCCGGCGGGAACTATGGCTACACCTTC.

The chain's CDR3 is CASRPPGAAFF. The CDR3 DNA is TGTGCCAGCAGACCCCCAGGGGCCGCTTTCTTT. The chain combines TRBV6-5 with TRBJ1-1, with D perhaps matching TRBD1 (6 bases). The CDR3 extends over 11 amino acids. The germline V gene encodes CDR1 MNHEY and CDR2 SVGAGI. Trimming pared 6 bases from V and 11 bases from J, leaving 13 bases between.